This is a list of T cell receptor beta chains from one sample in a study of T cell responses to AZD1222 COVID-19 vaccine. The method was immunoSEQ multiplex PCR; TCRdb's version includes in-frame clones alone and lacks a portion of them. The data contain 35,000 or so clones, roughly 91% of them singletons. Specimen: peripheral blood, collected on day 0 of AZD1222 vaccination. The receptors originated from an adult in good health. CDR3s include the opening cysteine and the closing phenylalanine or tryptophan. D genes are given only for firm matches.

D: -
J: TRBJ1-2
V: TRBV28
DNA: TGTGCCAGCAGTCTGTCGGGCTATGGCTACACCTTC
CDR3: CASSLSGYGYTF

D: TRBD1
J: TRBJ1-3
V: TRBV28
DNA: TGTGCCAGCAGGCCGGGACAGGGGGGAAACACCATATATTTT
CDR3: CASRPGQGGNTIYF

D: TRBD2
J: TRBJ2-7
V: TRBV7-2
DNA: TGTGCCAGCAGCACCTCACTTGGCGGGAGAGGCGCTGAGGAGCAGTACTTC
CDR3: CASSTSLGGRGAEEQYF

D: TRBD1
J: TRBJ2-7
V: TRBV27
DNA: TGTGCCAGCAGTTTAGGGACAGGGGAGAACGAGCAGTACTTC
CDR3: CASSLGTGENEQYF

D: -
J: TRBJ2-2
V: TRBV5-6
DNA: TGTGCCAGCAGCGCAGGACAGATCACCGGGGAGCTGTTTTTT
CDR3: CASSAGQITGELFF

D: TRBD1
J: TRBJ2-7
V: TRBV7-2
DNA: TGTGCCAGCATCCGACAGGGTGGAATCTACGAGCAGTACTTC
CDR3: CASIRQGGIYEQYF

D: TRBD1
J: TRBJ2-2
V: TRBV28
DNA: TGTGCCAGCAGCGCCTTGACAGGGCTGTCCGGGGAGCTGTTTTTT
CDR3: CASSALTGLSGELFF

D: -
J: TRBJ2-7
V: TRBV24-1
DNA: TGTGCCACCAGTGATTTCCGCGCGGGACACTACGAGCAGTACTTC
CDR3: CATSDFRAGHYEQYF

D: -
J: TRBJ2-3
V: TRBV19
DNA: TGTGCCAGTAGTAAGCGGACAGATACGCAGTATTTT
CDR3: CASSKRTDTQYF

D: -
J: TRBJ1-2
V: TRBV14
DNA: TGTGCCAGCAGCCAAGCCGGGGCCCATGGCTATGGCTACACCTTC
CDR3: CASSQAGAHGYGYTF

D: -
J: TRBJ1-4
V: TRBV11-2
DNA: TGTGCCAGCAGCCCTGCGTATTTTGGGGGGGCAACTGAAAAACTGTTTTTT
CDR3: CASSPAYFGGATEKLFF

D: TRBD1
J: TRBJ1-5
V: TRBV5-6
DNA: TGTGCCAGCAGCTCTGGTGGCAGGGGGCTTTTTCAGCCCCAGCATTTT
CDR3: CASSSGGRGLFQPQHF

D: TRBD1
J: TRBJ1-5
V: TRBV9
DNA: TGTGCCAGCAGCTCCCAGGGGGCGGATCAGCCCCAGCATTTT
CDR3: CASSSQGADQPQHF

D: TRBD2
J: TRBJ2-1
V: TRBV5-1
DNA: TGCGCCAGCAGCTTGGCTGGGACTAGCGGGAGCAAGAAGCAGTTCTTC
CDR3: CASSLAGTSGSKKQFF

D: -
J: TRBJ1-5
V: TRBV27
DNA: TGTGCCAGCAGTTTAAGGGGTGCCAGGTTTGGTAGCAATCAGCCCCAGCATTTT
CDR3: CASSLRGARFGSNQPQHF

D: TRBD1
J: TRBJ2-6
V: TRBV11-2
DNA: TGTGCCAGCAGCCGTGGACAGGGTGGCTCTGGGGCCAACGTCCTGACTTTC
CDR3: CASSRGQGGSGANVLTF